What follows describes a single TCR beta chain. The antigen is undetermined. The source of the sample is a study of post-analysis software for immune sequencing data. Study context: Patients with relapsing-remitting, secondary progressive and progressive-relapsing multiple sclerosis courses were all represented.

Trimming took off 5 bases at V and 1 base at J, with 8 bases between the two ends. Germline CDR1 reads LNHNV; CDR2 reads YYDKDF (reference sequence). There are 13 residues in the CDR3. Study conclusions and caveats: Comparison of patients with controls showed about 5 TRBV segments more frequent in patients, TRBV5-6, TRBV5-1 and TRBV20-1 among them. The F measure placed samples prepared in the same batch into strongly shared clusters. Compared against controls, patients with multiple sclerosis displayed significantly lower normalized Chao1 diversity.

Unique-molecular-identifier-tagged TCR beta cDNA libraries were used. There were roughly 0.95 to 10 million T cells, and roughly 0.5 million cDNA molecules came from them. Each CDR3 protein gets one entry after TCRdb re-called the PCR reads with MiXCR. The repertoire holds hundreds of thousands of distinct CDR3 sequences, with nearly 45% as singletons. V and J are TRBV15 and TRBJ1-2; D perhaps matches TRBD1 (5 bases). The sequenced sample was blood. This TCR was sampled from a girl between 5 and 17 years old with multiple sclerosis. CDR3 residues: CATSLDSNYGYTF. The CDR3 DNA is TGTGCCACCAGCCTAGACAGTAACTATGGCTACACCTTC.